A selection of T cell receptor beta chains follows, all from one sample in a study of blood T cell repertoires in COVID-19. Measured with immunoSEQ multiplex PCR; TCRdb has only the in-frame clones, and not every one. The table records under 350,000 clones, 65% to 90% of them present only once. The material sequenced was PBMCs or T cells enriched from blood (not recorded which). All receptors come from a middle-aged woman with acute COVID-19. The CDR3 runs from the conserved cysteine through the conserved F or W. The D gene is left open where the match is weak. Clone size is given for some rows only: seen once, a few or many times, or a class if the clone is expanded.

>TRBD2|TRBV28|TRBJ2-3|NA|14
CASSRLAGTDTQYF
TGTGCCAGCAGTAGACTAGCCGGCACAGATACGCAGTATTTT
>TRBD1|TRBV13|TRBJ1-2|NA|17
CASSPQQGSWHHYGYTF
TGTGCCAGCAGCCCCCAACAGGGGAGCTGGCATCACTATGGCTACACCTTC
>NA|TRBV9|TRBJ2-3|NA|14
CASSVGQITDTQYF
TGTGCCAGCAGCGTAGGCCAGATCACAGATACGCAGTATTTT
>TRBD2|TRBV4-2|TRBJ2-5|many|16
CASSQGRLAAQETQYF
TGTGCCAGCAGCCAAGGGAGACTAGCGGCCCAAGAGACCCAGTACTTC
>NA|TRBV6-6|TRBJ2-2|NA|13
CASSATNTGELFF
TGTGCCAGCAGCGCTACGAACACCGGGGAGCTGTTTTTT
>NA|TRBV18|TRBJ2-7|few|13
CASSPPQAYEQYF
TGTGCCAGCTCACCACCGCAAGCATACGAGCAGTACTTC
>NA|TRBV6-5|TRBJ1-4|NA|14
CASRLRGRNEKLFF
TGTGCCAGCAGACTAAGGGGTAGAAATGAAAAACTGTTTTTT
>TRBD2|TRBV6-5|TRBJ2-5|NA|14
CASSYRAGRETQYF
TGTGCCAGCAGTTACCGAGCGGGGCGGGAGACCCAGTACTTC
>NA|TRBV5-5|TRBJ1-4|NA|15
CASSLESTSGVKLFF
TGTGCCAGCAGCTTGGAAAGCACCTCAGGGGTAAAACTGTTTTTT
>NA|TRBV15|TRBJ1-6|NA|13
CATSREGDSPLHF
TGTGCCACCAGCAGAGAAGGGGATTCACCCCTCCACTTT
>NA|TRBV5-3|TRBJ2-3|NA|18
CARSLGLVVRGLTDTQYF
TGTGCCAGAAGCTTGGGCTTGGTGGTTAGGGGCCTGACTGATACGCAGTATTTT
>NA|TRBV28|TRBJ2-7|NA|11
CASSFQDEQYF
TGTGCCAGCAGTTTCCAGGACGAGCAGTACTTC
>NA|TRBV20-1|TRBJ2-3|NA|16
CSASRGPPTLTDTQYF
TGCAGTGCTAGTAGGGGCCCTCCGACGCTCACAGATACGCAGTATTTT
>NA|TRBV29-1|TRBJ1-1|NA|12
CSVTDRSPEAFF
TGCAGCGTAACGGACAGATCCCCTGAAGCTTTCTTT
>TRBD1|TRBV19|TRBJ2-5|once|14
CAVSPTGDSQTQYF
TGTGCCGTTAGCCCGACAGGGGACAGCCAGACCCAGTACTTC
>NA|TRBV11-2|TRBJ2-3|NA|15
CASSLDPARTDTQYF
TGTGCCAGCAGCTTAGATCCCGCCAGGACAGATACGCAGTATTTT
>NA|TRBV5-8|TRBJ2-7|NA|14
CASSQTGRTSEQYF
TGTGCCAGCAGCCAAACAGGGCGTACGAGCGAGCAGTACTTC
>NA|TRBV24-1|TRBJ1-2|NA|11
CATGGDTGYTF
TGTGCCACCGGGGGGGATACTGGCTACACCTTC
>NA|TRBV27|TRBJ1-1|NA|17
CASSLSGHLMRGTEAFF
TGTGCCAGCAGTTTATCGGGACACTTAATGAGGGGCACTGAAGCTTTCTTT
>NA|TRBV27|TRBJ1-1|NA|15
CASSFRGEMNTEAFF
TGTGCCAGCAGTTTCCGGGGGGAGATGAACACTGAAGCTTTCTTT
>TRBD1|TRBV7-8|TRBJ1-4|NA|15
CASSLGQGSVEKLFF
TGTGCCAGCAGCTTAGGACAGGGAAGTGTCGAAAAACTGTTTTTT
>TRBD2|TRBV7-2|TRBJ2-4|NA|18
CASSPRTSGGPGGNGQYF
TGTGCCAGCAGCCCACGGACTAGCGGGGGCCCTGGCGGGAACGGTCAGTACTTC
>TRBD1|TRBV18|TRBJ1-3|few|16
CASSLNRDSSGNTIYF
TGTGCCAGCTCACTGAACCGGGACAGCTCTGGAAACACCATATATTTT
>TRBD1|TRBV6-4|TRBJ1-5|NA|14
CASRGQVNYQPQHF
TGTGCCAGCCGAGGACAGGTTAATTATCAGCCCCAGCATTTT
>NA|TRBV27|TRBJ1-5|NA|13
CASSPQGTQPQHF
TGTGCCAGCAGTCCCCAGGGTACGCAGCCCCAGCATTTT
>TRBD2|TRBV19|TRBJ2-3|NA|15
CASSWTSGTPDTQYF
TGTGCCAGTAGCTGGACTAGCGGGACCCCAGATACGCAGTATTTT
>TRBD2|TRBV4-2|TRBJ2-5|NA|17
CASSQLAGALTQETQYF
TGTGCCAGCAGCCAGCTAGCGGGGGCCCTTACCCAAGAGACCCAGTACTTC
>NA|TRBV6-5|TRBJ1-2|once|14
CASSYSAGYYGYTF
TGTGCCAGCAGTTACTCTGCAGGATACTATGGCTACACCTTC
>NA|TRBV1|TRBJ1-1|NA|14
CTSSQDFGNTEAFF
TGCACCAGCAGCCAAGATTTCGGGAACACTGAAGCTTTCTTT
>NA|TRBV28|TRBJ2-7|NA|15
CASSLSGWGLYEQYF
TGTGCCAGCAGCCTCTCAGGTTGGGGCTTGTACGAGCAGTACTTC
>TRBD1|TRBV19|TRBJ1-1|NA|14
CASSQRDRSAEAFF
TGTGCCAGTAGCCAAAGGGACAGGTCTGCTGAAGCTTTCTTT
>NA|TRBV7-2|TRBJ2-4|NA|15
CASSLEGGSKNIQYF
TGTGCCAGCAGCTTAGAGGGGGGGAGCAAAAACATTCAGTACTTC
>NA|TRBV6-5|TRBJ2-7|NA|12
CASTTQTYEQYF
TGTGCCAGCACCACACAGACCTACGAGCAGTACTTC
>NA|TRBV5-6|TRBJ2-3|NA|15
CASSLGNRRGDTQYF
TGTGCCAGCAGCTTGGGGAACCGCCGGGGGGATACGCAGTATTTT
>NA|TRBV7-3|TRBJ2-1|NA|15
CASSFRLSSYNEQFF
TGTGCCAGCAGCTTCAGACTCAGCTCCTACAATGAGCAGTTCTTC
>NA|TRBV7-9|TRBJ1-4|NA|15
CASSIYPRGNEKLFF
TGTGCCAGCAGCATTTACCCGAGGGGGAATGAAAAACTGTTTTTT
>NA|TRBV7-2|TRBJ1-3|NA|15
CASSPQYISGNTIYF
TGTGCCAGCAGCCCGCAGTACATCTCTGGAAACACCATATATTTT
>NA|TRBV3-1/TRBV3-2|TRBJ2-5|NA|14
CASSQVAGLETQYF
TGTGCCAGCAGCCAAGTTGCGGGGCTAGAGACCCAGTACTTC
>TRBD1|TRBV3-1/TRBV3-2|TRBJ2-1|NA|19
CASSPRPGTGFGSYNEQFF
TGTGCCAGCAGCCCCCGTCCCGGGACAGGGTTCGGCTCCTACAATGAGCAGTTCTTC
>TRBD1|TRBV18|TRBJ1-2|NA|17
CASSPPSGQGTPYGYTF
TGTGCCAGCTCACCACCGTCGGGACAGGGTACCCCCTATGGCTACACCTTC
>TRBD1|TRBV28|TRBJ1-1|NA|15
CASRPQGELNTEAFF
TGTGCCAGCCGCCCCCAGGGGGAATTAAACACTGAAGCTTTCTTT
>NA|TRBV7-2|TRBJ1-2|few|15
CASSRSGTRGNGYTF
TGTGCCAGCAGCCGCTCCGGGACCAGGGGAAATGGCTACACCTTC
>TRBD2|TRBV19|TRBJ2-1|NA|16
CASRITGTSTYNEQFF
TGTGCCAGTAGGATAACCGGGACTAGCACCTACAATGAGCAGTTCTTC
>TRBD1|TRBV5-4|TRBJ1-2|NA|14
CASSSLDREDGYTF
TGTGCCAGCAGCAGTTTGGACAGGGAGGATGGCTACACCTTC
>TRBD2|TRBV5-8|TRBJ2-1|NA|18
CASSLALAGGPADNEQFF
TGTGCCAGCAGCTTAGCACTAGCGGGGGGGCCGGCGGACAATGAGCAGTTCTTC
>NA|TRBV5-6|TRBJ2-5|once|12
CASSSSGETQYF
TGTGCCAGCAGCTCGAGTGGAGAGACCCAGTACTTC
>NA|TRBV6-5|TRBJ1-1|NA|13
CASRVLGGLEAFF
TGTGCCAGCAGGGTTCTAGGGGGTCTTGAAGCTTTCTTT
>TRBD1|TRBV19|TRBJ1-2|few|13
CASTGTGYYGYTF
TGTGCCAGTACCGGGACAGGGTACTATGGCTACACCTTC
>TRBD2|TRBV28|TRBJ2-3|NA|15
CASSFSGRLEDTQYF
TGTGCCAGCAGTTTTAGCGGGAGGTTGGAAGATACGCAGTATTTT
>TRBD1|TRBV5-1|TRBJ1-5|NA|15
CASSLGTGSGQPQHF
TGCGCCAGCAGCCTAGGGACAGGTTCCGGGCAGCCCCAGCATTTT
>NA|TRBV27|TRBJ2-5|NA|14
CASRPGHGGWTQYF
TGTGCCAGCCGGCCGGGACACGGGGGGTGGACCCAGTACTTC
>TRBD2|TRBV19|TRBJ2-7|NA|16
CASSPEVGGDSYEQYF
TGTGCCAGTAGTCCAGAGGTCGGGGGGGATTCCTACGAGCAGTACTTC
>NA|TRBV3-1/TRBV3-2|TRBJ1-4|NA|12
CASSQPGEKLFF
TGTGCCAGCAGCCAGCCAGGAGAAAAACTGTTTTTT
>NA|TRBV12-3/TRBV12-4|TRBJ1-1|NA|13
CASSLGANTEAFF
TGTGCCAGCAGTTTAGGAGCGAACACTGAAGCTTTCTTT
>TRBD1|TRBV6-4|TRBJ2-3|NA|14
CASKNGQGADTQYF
TGTGCCAGCAAGAATGGTCAGGGGGCAGATACGCAGTATTTT